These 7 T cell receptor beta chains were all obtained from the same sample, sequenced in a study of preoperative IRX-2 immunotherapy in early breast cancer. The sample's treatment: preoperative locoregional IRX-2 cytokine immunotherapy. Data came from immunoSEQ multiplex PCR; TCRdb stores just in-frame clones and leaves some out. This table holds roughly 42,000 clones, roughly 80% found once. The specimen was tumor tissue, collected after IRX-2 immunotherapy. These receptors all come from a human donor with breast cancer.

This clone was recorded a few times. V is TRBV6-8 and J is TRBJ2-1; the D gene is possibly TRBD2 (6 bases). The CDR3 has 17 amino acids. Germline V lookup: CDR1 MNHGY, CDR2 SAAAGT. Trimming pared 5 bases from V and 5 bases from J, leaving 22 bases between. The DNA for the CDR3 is TGTGCCAGCAGTGGCGGGACGTCTTTTTTTGTGGACAATGAGCAGTTCTTC. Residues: CASSGGTSFFVDNEQFF.

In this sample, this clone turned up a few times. The CDR3 DNA sequence: TGCGCCAGCAGCTTGGATGGTCCTAGCGGGACTTGGTTTGATGAGCAGTTCTTC. Translation: CASSLDGPSGTWFDEQFF. J is TRBJ2-1 and V is TRBV5-1, with 9 bases aligning to TRBD2. There are 18 residues in the CDR3. J lost 8 bases, V lost 0 bases, and 15 bases had no gene match. Germline CDR1 is SGHRS and CDR2 is YFSETQ.

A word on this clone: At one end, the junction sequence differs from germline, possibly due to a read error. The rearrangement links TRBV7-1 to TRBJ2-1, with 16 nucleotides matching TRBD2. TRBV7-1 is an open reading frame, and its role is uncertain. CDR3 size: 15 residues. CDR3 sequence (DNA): TGTGCCAGCAGCCTTGGGGGACTAGCGGGAGGGCCGAGGATCTTC. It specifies CASSLGGLAGGPRIF.

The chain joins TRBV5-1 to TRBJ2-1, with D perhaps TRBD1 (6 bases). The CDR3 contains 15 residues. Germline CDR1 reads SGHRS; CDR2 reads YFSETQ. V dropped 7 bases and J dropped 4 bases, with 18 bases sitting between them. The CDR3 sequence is CASGPNREWYNEQFF. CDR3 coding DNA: TGCGCCAGCGGCCCGAACAGGGAGTGGTACAATGAGCAGTTCTTC.

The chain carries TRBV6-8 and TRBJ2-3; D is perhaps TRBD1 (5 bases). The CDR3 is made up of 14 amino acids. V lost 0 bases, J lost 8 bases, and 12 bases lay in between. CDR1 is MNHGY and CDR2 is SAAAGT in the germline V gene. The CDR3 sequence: CASSYSRGSSTQYF. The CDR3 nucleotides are TGTGCCAGCAGTTACTCTAGGGGCTCTAGTACGCAGTATTTT.

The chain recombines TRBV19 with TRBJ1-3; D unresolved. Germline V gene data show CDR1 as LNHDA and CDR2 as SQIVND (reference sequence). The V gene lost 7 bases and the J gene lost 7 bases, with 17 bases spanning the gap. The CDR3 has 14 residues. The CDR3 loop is CASNKALGGNTIYF. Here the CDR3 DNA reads TGTGCCAGTAATAAGGCACTCGGAGGGAACACCATATATTTT.

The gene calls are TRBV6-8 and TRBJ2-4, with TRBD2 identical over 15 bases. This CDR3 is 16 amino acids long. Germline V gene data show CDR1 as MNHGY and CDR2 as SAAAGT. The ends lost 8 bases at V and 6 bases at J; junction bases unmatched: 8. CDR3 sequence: CASLRTSGREANIQYF. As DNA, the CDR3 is TGTGCCAGCCTGAGGACTAGCGGGAGGGAGGCAAACATTCAGTACTTC.